This T cell receptor beta chain was observed in a study of CD8+ T cells in alopecia areata. Background on the study: Among treated patients, oral tofacitinib was administered at 5 to 10 mg twice daily. Study-level findings and limits: An increase in clonality over normal scalp was evident in lesional scalp, especially alopecia totalis/universalis.

The CDR3 loop spans 12 amino acids. V gave up 5 bases and J gave up 5 bases, with 8 bases separating them. CDR1 is SGHTA and CDR2 is FQGTGA in the germline V gene. Extracted RNA was reverse transcribed into cDNA, the sequencing template. Sequencing was performed with immunoSEQ multiplex PCR; in TCRdb, only in-frame clones are kept and a portion is missing. Here the sample spans 85,000 to 95,000 clones, just over 70% being singletons. Described treatment: oral pan-JAK inhibitor, 5-10 mg twice daily. Obtained from alopecia areata patients were lesional scalp punch biopsies along with peripheral blood. About this clone itself: The antigen is unknown.

The specimen comprised CD8+ T cells sorted from blood, sampled around week 46, from a patient treated with tofacitinib. The source is a human donor with alopecia areata. V is TRBV7-3 and J is TRBJ2-3; D remains ambiguous. The DNA of the CDR3 is TGTGCCAGCAGCCCTATAGGAGATACGCAGTATTTT. This gives the protein CASSPIGDTQYF. Full variable domain (missing parts from reference TRBV7-3 and TRBJ2-3): GAGVSQTPSNKVTEKGKYVELRCDPISGHTALYWYRQSLGQGPEFLIYFQGTGAADDSGLPNDRFFAVRPEGSVSTLKIQRTERGDSAVYLCASSPIGDTQYFGPGTRLTVL.